The 17 T cell receptor beta chains in this list originate from one sample, sequenced in a study of identical twins. A single record per CDR3 protein comes from TCRdb applying MiXCR to the 5' RACE reads. Of around 1.7 million distinct CDR3 sequences in the sample, around 33% were seen once. The sequenced sample consisted of cord blood. The receptors originated from a newborn girl in good health.

Written as DNA, the CDR3 is TGCGCCAGCAGCTTCCTTTCGAGGGGTGGACTAGCGGGAGTTACTGAGACCCAGTACTTC. Amino acids: CASSFLSRGGLAGVTETQYF. J is TRBJ2-7 and V is TRBV5-1; TRBD2 matches 13 bases. The J call may be incorrect, as the DNA end agrees better with TRBJ2-5. The germline V gene encodes CDR1 SGHRS and CDR2 YFSETQ. This CDR3 has 20 amino acids.

This clonotype appeared a few times. The chain has TRBV2 and TRBJ2-3, with TRBD2 matching 10 bases. The CDR3 totals 14 residues. The germline gives CDR1 SNHLY, CDR2 FYNNEI. Trimming at V came to 7 bases and at J to 2 bases, leaving 3 bases not matched to a gene. The CDR3 nucleotides are TGTGCCAGCAAAGCGGGAGGGTCCACAGATACGCAGTATTTT. Translated, it gives CASKAGGSTDTQYF.

Many counts were recorded for this clonotype. V and J are TRBV10-3 and TRBJ2-3, with 10 bases lining up with TRBD2. The germline gives CDR1 ENHRY, CDR2 SYGVKD. V was clipped by 7 bases and J by 4 bases; unmatched bases: 2. This CDR3 comprises 13 residues. The CDR3 is CAITGTSADTQYF. Written as DNA, the CDR3 is TGTGCCATCACCGGGACTAGCGCAGATACGCAGTATTTT.

The table lists this clonotype with a few counts. The chain couples TRBV5-6 to TRBJ1-1; D is unresolved. The CDR3 totals 17 residues. The V end lost 2 bases, the J end lost 3 bases, and 20 bases lay between the germline ends. From germline, CDR1 is SGHDT and CDR2 YYEEEE. CDR3 in DNA: TGTGCCAGCAGCTTCAGGAGAACCTTCAACCGACACACTGAAGCTTTCTTT. The encoded protein is CASSFRRTFNRHTEAFF. Combining the CDR3 with reference TRBV5-6 and TRBJ1-1 gives the whole variable domain DAGVTQSPTHLIKTRGQQVTLRCSPKSGHDTVSWYQQALGQGPQFIFQYYEEEERQRGNFPDRFSGHQFPNYSSELNVNALLLGDSALYLCASSFRRTFNRHTEAFFGQGTRLTVV.

This rearrangement joins TRBV7-2 to TRBJ2-1, with 8 positions matching TRBD2. The CDR3 extends over 14 amino acids. Trimming cost V 3 bases and J 11 bases; bases outside gene matches: 9. The germline gives CDR1 SGHTA, CDR2 FQGNSA. The CDR3 loop is CASSFSGGRLKQFF. In DNA form, the CDR3 reads TGTGCCAGCAGCTTTTCGGGGGGGCGGCTAAAGCAGTTCTTC.

This sequence joins TRBV5-4 and TRBJ2-4, with D perhaps TRBD2 (6 bases). CDR3 length equals 15 residues. V was shortened by 0 bases and J by 13 bases, with 20 bases between the two germline ends. CDR1 and CDR2 (germline): SGHNT, YYREEE (reference sequence). The CDR3 region has the DNA TGTGCCAGCAGCTTGGTAGGTCAGGGAGGCAATGAGCAGTACTTC. Protein product: CASSLVGQGGNEQYF. Filled out from reference TRBV5-4 and TRBJ2-4, the complete variable domain reads ETGVTQSPTHLIKTRGQQVTLRCSSQSGHNTVSWYQQALGQGPQFIFQYYREEENGRGNFPPRFSGLQFPNYSSELNVNALELDDSALYLCASSLVGQGGNEQYFGAGTRLSVL.

This clonotype was found a few times. Just one base apart from a much larger clone, this may be a read error. The chain has TRBV7-2 and TRBJ2-3; the match to TRBD2 covers 12 bases. J was trimmed by 4 bases and V by 3 bases; bases with no gene match: 2. Germline V gene data show CDR1 as SGHTA and CDR2 as FQGNSA. There are 15 residues in the CDR3. The DNA for the CDR3 is TGTGCCAGCAGCTTCGCTAGCGGGGGGGCAGATACGCAGTATTTT. Its translation: CASSFASGGADTQYF.

This clonotype was counted many times. The V call is TRBV29-1, the J call TRBJ2-3, with 8 bases fitting TRBD1. Losses at the gene ends were 6 bases for V and 1 base for J; bases not matched to a gene: 3. Germline assignment: CDR1 SQVTM and CDR2 ANQGSEA. The CDR3 is 13 amino acids. The DNA of the CDR3 is TGCAGCGTGGACAGGGCGGGCACAGATACGCAGTATTTT. This codes for CSVDRAGTDTQYF.

The table lists this clonotype with many counts. This chain links TRBV5-1 with TRBJ2-3, with D possibly TRBD2 on 7 matching bases. V shed 0 bases and J shed 5 bases, with 10 bases lying between them. Germline V gives CDR1 SGHRS, CDR2 YFSETQ. The CDR3 extends over 14 amino acids. CDR3: CASSLDREGDTQYF. The DNA of the CDR3 is TGCGCCAGCAGCTTGGACAGGGAGGGAGATACGCAGTATTTT.

This clonotype was picked up a small number of times. This chain joins TRBV10-3 and TRBJ2-3; 10 nucleotides match TRBD2. V gave up 6 bases and J gave up 4 bases; unmatched junction bases: 10. CDR1 ENHRY and CDR2 SYGVKD come from the germline V gene. This CDR3 is 16 amino acids long. The CDR3 region has the DNA TGTGCCATCAGCAGACCTCCGGGACTAGCGTCAGATACGCAGTATTTT. It translates to CAISRPPGLASDTQYF.

The chain employs TRBV11-2 and TRBJ2-1, with 12 bases fitting TRBD2. The CDR3 runs to 17 residues. CDR1 is SGHAT and CDR2 is FQNNGV in the germline V gene. With V trimmed by 4 bases and J by 4 bases, 8 bases remained unmatched. In nucleotides, the CDR3 is TGTGCCAGCAGCTACCTACTAGGGACTAGCGGGTACAATGAGCAGTTCTTC. Translation gives CASSYLLGTSGYNEQFF. The variable domain in full, completed from reference TRBV11-2 and TRBJ2-1, reads EAGVAQSPRYKIIEKRQSVAFWCNPISGHATLYWYQQILGQGPKLLIQFQNNGVVDDSQLPKDRFSAERLKGVDSTLKIQPAKLEDSAVYLCASSYLLGTSGYNEQFFGPGTRLTVL.

This clonotype was seen repeatedly, ten times or more. V is TRBV29-1 and J is TRBJ2-5; the D is unclear. This CDR3 has 12 amino acids. V lost 3 bases, J lost 0 bases, and 5 bases lay in between. Germline V CDR1 and CDR2: SQVTM, ANQGSEA. Here the CDR3 DNA reads TGCAGCGTTGACAGGTACCAAGAGACCCAGTACTTC. Translating gives CSVDRYQETQYF.

For the CDR3, the DNA is TGCGCCAGCAGCTTGACCAATGGACGCACAGATACGCAGTATTTT. This encodes CASSLTNGRTDTQYF. V and J are TRBV5-1 and TRBJ2-3; D call uncertain. Trimming cost V 1 base and J 1 base, with 10 bases left between them. CDR1 and CDR2 (germline): SGHRS, YFSETQ. This CDR3 is built from 15 residues.

V and J are TRBV10-3 and TRBJ1-1, with TRBD1 identical over 8 bases. The CDR3 is made up of 12 amino acids. The V and J ends lost 10 bases and 4 bases, in that order; junction bases with no gene match: 5. From germline, CDR1 is ENHRY and CDR2 SYGVKD. This CDR3 is CASDRGGTEAFF. CDR3 nucleotide sequence: TGTGCCAGTGACAGGGGCGGCACTGAAGCTTTCTTT.

This chain links TRBV12-3 or TRBV12-4 with TRBJ2-1; D is possibly TRBD1 or TRBD2 (6 bases each). CDR3 size: 14 residues. V was trimmed by 5 bases and J by 16 bases, leaving 24 bases between them. The CDR3: CASSLGGRSDEEFF. Written as DNA, the CDR3 is TGTGCCAGCAGTCTAGGGGGGAGATCAGATGAGGAATTCTTC.

In its sample, this clonotype was seen a few times. This chain joins TRBV12-3 or TRBV12-4 and TRBJ2-3; possibly TRBD2 for D (6 bases). Trimming stripped 7 bases from V and 6 bases from J, with 14 bases between. The CDR3 spans 13 residues. CDR3 nucleotides: TGTGCCAGCACCTTGACTAGTTTTGATACGCAGTATTTT. Its translation is CASTLTSFDTQYF.

The CDR3 DNA reads TGCAGCGTTGTGCATGGGCCATCCTACGAGCAGTACTTC. Its protein is CSVVHGPSYEQYF. V and J are TRBV29-1 and TRBJ2-7; unclear D gene. The V gene lost 4 bases and the J gene lost 1 base, with 11 bases spanning the gap. The CDR3 runs to 13 residues. The germline V gene has CDR1 SQVTM and CDR2 ANQGSEA.